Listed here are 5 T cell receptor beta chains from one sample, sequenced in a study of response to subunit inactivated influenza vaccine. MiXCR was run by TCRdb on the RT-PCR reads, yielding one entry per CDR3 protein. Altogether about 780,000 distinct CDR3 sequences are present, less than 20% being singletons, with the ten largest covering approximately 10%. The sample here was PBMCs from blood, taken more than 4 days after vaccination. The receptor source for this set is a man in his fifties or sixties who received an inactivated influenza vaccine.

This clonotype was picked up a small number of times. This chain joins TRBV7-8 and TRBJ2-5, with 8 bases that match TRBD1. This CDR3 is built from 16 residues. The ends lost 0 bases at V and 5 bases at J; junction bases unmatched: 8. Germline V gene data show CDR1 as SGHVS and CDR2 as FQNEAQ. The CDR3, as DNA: TGTGCCAGCAGCTTAGCGTTCCAGGGGGCAGGGGAGACCCAGTACTTC. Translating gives CASSLAFQGAGETQYF.

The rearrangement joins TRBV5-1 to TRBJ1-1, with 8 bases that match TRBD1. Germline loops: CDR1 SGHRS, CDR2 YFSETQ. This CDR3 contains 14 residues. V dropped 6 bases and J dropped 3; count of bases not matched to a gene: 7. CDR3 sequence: CASTPGGLDTEAFF. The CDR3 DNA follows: TGCGCCAGCACCCCAGGGGGCCTAGACACTGAAGCTTTCTTT.

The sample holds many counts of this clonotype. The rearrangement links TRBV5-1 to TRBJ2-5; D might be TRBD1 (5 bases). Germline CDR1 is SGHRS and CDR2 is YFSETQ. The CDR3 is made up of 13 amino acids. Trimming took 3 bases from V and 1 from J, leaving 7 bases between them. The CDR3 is CASSSTGQETQYF. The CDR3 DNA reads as TGCGCCAGCAGCTCTACAGGCCAAGAGACCCAGTACTTC. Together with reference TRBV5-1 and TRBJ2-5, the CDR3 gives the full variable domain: KAGVTQTPRYLIKTRGQQVTLSCSPISGHRSVSWYQQTPGQGLQFLFEYFSETQRNKGNFPGRFSGRQFSNSRSEMNVSTLELGDSALYLCASSSTGQETQYFGPGTRLLVL.

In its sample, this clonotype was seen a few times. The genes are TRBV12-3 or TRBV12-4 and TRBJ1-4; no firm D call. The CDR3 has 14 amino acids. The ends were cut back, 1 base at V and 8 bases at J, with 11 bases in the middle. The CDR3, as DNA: TGTGCCAGCAGTTTAGGTTCCCCGGAGGAAAAACTGTTTTTT. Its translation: CASSLGSPEEKLFF.

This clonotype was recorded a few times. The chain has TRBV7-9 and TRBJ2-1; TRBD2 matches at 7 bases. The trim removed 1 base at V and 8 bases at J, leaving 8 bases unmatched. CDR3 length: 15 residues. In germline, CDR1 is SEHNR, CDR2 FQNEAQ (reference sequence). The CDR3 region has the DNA TGTGCCAGCAGCTTAGGAGGGAGGGCCTCTTATGAGCAGTTCTTC. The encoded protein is CASSLGGRASYEQFF. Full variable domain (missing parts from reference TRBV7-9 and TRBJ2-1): DTGVSQNPRHKITKRGQNVTFRCDPISEHNRLYWYRQTLGQGPEFLTYFQNEAQLEKSRLLSDRFSAERPKGSFSTLEIQRTEQGDSAMYLCASSLGGRASYEQFFGPGTRLTVL.